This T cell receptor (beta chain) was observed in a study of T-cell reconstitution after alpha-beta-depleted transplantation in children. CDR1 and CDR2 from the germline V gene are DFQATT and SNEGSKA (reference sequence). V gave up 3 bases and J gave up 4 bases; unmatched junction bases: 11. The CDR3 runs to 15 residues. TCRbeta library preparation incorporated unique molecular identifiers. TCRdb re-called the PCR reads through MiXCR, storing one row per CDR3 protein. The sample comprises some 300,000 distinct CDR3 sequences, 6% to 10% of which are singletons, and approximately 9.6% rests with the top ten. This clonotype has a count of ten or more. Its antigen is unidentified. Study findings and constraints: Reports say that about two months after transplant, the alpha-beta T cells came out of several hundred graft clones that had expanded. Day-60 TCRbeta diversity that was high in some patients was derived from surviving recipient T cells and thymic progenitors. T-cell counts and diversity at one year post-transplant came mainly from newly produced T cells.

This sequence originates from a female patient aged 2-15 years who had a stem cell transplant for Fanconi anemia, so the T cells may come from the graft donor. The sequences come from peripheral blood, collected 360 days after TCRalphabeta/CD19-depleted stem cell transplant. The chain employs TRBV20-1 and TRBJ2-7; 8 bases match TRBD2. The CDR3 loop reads CSASQPGLVIYEQYF. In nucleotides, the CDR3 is TGCAGTGCTAGCCAGCCGGGACTAGTAATTTACGAGCAGTACTTC.